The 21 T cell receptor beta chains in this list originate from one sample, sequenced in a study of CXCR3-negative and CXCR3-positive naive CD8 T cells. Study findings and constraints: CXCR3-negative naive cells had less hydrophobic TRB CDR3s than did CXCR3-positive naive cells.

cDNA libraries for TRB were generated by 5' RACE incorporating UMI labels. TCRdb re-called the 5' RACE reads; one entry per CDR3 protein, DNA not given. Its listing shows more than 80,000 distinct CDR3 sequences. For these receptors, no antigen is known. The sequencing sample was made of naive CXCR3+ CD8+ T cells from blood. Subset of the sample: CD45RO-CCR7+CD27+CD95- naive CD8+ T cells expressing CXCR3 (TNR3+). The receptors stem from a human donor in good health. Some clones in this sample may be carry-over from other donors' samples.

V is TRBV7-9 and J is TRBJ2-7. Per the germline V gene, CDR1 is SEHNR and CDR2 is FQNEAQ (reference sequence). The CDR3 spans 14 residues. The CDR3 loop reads CASSARSTYYEQYF.

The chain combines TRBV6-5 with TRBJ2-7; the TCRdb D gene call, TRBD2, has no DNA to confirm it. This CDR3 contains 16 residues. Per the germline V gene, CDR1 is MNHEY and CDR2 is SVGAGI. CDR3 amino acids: CASSYLPGSGSHEQYF.

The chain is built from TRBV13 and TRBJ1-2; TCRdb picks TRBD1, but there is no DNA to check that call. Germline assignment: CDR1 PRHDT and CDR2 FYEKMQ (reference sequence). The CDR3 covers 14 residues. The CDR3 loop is CASSTGTGTQGYTF. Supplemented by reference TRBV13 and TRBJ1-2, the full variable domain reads AAGVIQSPRHLIKEKRETATLKCYPIPRHDTVYWYQQGPGQDPQFLISFYEKMQSDKGSIPDRFSAQQFSDYHSELNMSSLELGDSALYFCASSTGTGTQGYTFGSGTRLTVV.

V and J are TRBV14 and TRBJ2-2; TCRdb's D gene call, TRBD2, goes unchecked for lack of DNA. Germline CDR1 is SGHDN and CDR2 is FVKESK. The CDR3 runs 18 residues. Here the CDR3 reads CASSHPRLAGMRTGELFF.

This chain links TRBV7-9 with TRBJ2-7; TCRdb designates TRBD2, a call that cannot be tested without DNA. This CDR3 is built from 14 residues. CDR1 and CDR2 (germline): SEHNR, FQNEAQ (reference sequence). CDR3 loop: CASSPGISLYEQYF.

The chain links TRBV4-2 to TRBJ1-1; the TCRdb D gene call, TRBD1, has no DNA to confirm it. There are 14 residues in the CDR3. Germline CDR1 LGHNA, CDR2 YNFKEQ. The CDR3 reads CASSLSRGDTEAFF.

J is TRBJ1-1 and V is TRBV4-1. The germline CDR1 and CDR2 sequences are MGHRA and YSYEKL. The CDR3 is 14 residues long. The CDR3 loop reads CASSQEDAGGEAFF.

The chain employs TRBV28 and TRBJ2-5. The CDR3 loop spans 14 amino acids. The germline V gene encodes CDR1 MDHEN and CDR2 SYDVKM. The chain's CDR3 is CASVSHTNQETQYF. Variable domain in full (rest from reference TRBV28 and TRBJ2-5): DVKVTQSSRYLVKRTGEKVFLECVQDMDHENMFWYRQDPGLGLRLIYFSYDVKMKEKGDIPEGYSVSREKKERFSLILESASTNQTSMYLCASVSHTNQETQYFGPGTRLLVL.

This CDR3 reads CSAISGSSYNEQFF. The chain combines TRBV29-1 with TRBJ2-1; TCRdb's D call, TRBD2, is unchecked because there is no DNA. The CDR3 has 14 residues. Looked up from germline, CDR1 is SQVTM and CDR2 is ANQGSEA.

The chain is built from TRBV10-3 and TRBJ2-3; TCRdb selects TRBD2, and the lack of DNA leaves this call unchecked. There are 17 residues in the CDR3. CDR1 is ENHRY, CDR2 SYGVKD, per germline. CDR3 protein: CAISESSAGNSTDTQYF.

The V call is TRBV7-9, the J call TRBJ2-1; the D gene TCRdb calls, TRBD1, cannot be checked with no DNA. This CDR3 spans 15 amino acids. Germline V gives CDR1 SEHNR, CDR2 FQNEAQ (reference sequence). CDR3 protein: CASSLVGPVYNEQFF.

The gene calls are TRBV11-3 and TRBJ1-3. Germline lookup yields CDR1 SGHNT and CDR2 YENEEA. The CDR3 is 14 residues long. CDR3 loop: CASSPGRGTDTIYF.

CDR3 loop: CASLPTGTGWYEQYF. V gene TRBV6-6 combines with J gene TRBJ2-7; TCRdb indicates TRBD1, and absent DNA this call remains unverified. Germline CDR1 reads MNHNY; CDR2 reads SVGAGI (reference sequence). This CDR3 comprises 15 residues.

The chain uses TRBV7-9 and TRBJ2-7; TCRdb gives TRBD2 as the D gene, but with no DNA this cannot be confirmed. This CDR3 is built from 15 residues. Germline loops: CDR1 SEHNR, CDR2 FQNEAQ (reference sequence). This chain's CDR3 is CASSYGPLTPYEQYF.

Here the CDR3 reads CASSPDRGEDNEQFF. The rearrangement links TRBV12-3 or TRBV12-4 to TRBJ2-1; the D call of TRBD1 rests on TCRdb alone, since no DNA is present to check it. This CDR3 has 15 amino acids.

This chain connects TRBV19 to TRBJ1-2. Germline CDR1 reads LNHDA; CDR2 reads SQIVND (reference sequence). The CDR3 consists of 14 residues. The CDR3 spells CASSHPTSHYGYTF.

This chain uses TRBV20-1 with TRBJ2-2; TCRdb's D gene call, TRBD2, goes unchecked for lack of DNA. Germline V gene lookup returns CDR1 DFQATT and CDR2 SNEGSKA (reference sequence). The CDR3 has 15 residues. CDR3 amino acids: CSARGTDGDAGELFF.

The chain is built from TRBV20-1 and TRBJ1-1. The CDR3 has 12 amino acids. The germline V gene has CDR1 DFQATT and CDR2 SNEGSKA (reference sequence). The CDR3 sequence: CSASHQNTEAFF.

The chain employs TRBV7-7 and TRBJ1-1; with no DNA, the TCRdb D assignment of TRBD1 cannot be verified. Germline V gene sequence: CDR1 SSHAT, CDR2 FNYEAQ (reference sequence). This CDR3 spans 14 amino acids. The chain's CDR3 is CAAPTGHPNTEAFF.

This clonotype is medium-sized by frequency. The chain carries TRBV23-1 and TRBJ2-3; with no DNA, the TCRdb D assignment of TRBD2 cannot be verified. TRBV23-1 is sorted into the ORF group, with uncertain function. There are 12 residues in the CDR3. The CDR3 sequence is CASSQLVDTQYF.

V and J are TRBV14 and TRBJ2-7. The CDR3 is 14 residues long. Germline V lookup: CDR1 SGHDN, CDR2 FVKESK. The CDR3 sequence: CASSQVDVTYEQYF.